This T cell receptor beta chain stems from a study of blood T cell repertoires in COVID-19. Profiling relied on immunoSEQ multiplex PCR, and the TCRdb table lists in-frame clones only, not all of them. This sample has 150,000 to 200,000 clones, with approximately 91% found just once. The sequence derives from a man aged 65 to 79 with active or convalescent COVID-19. The sample comprised peripheral blood.

The CDR3 here is CASSEQGGTEAFF. The CDR3 coding sequence is TGTGCCAGCAGCGAACAGGGGGGCACTGAAGCTTTCTTT. V usage is TRBV11-2 and J usage is TRBJ1-1, with TRBD1 matching over 8 bases. The V and J ends lost 5 bases and 4 bases, in that order; junction bases with no gene match: 3. CDR3 size: 13 residues. CDR1 SGHAT and CDR2 FQNNGV come from the germline V gene. Full variable domain (rest looked up from reference TRBV11-2 and TRBJ1-1): EAGVAQSPRYKIIEKRQSVAFWCNPISGHATLYWYQQILGQGPKLLIQFQNNGVVDDSQLPKDRFSAERLKGVDSTLKIQPAKLEDSAVYLCASSEQGGTEAFFGQGTRLTVV.